The rows below give T cell receptor beta chains drawn from one sample of a study of T cell changes during pregnancy in multiple sclerosis. Repertoires were generated with immunoSEQ multiplex PCR, while TCRdb's copy carries only in-frame clones and drops some. In the table there are some 41,000 clones, 91% of which are singletons. Sample: CD4+ T cells from peripheral blood mononuclear cells, taken in the third trimester of pregnancy. The receptors were gathered from a female donor in good health, enrolled as a control in a pregnancy study. The CDR3 runs from the conserved cysteine through the conserved F or W.

J,length,V,CDR3
TRBJ2-5,12,TRBV28,CASSQGKETQYF
TRBJ2-3,14,TRBV15,CATSRDNGGDTQYF
TRBJ1-2,15,TRBV7-2,CASSRPGGTNYGYTF
TRBJ2-5,15,TRBV5-1,CASSFAGGPQETQYF
TRBJ1-1,10,TRBV28,CATGNMEAFF
TRBJ2-7,17,TRBV9,CASSVEVRTSGNHEQYF
TRBJ2-1,16,TRBV19,CASSFPTSGIYNEQFF
TRBJ1-2,15,TRBV5-6,CASSLAKGGRAGYTF
TRBJ2-7,16,TRBV5-6,CASSLAGGIGYYEQYF
TRBJ1-2,13,TRBV5-6,CASSLGGVDGYTF
TRBJ1-2,14,TRBV7-2,CASSSGGYQHGYTF
TRBJ2-5,14,TRBV5-1,CASSLVVGPETQYF
TRBJ2-3,14,TRBV19,CASSRGGGRDTQYF
TRBJ1-5,17,TRBV4-2,CASSSQIDSYSNQPQHF
TRBJ2-3,13,TRBV18,CASSPPARDTQYF
TRBJ2-1,17,TRBV5-1,CASSLRSQAGAGNEQFF
TRBJ2-1,14,TRBV11-2,CASGPRRGYGEQFF
TRBJ2-5,14,TRBV5-1,CASSLEETGTPLYF
TRBJ2-7,15,TRBV6-6,CASSYPVNRAGEQYF
TRBJ1-4,13,TRBV5-5,CASSLLTNEKLFF
TRBJ2-6,17,TRBV7-3,CASSLGAGVIGANVLTF
TRBJ2-5,13,TRBV5-1,CASSLAGGETQYF
TRBJ1-2,14,TRBV30,CAWSVPGISYGYTF
TRBJ1-5,16,TRBV11-2,CASSSSSDSMNQPQHF
TRBJ1-4,14,TRBV19,CASRRRATNEKLFF
TRBJ2-1,15,TRBV6-4,CASSDSGGGYNEQFF